The T cell receptor (beta chain) under discussion was sequenced for a study of cytomegalovirus exposure and HLA in healthy donors. Whole-study results and caveats: Confirmation was obtained in vitro that a few CMV-associated chains are specific for CMV antigens. It was in a later analysis that TCR association rates were seen to vary by HLA locus, highest for DRB1 and lowest for HLA-C. Among CMV-associated TCR beta chains, most appeared HLA-restricted in a later analysis.

13 Jbeta primers and 60 Vbeta primers were used for the PCR. Some clones are missing from TCRdb's copy, which holds only in-frame ones; the method was immunoSEQ multiplex PCR. There are over 150,000 clones in the sample; about three quarters occur only once, and over 2% lies in the top ten. The donors (healthy individuals) were bone marrow donors. About this clone: What it recognizes is unknown.

The CDR3 totals 13 residues. Trimming took 3 bases from V and 4 from J, leaving 9 bases between them. The germline gives CDR1 SEHNR, CDR2 FQNEAQ (reference sequence). The V call is TRBV7-9, the J call TRBJ1-1; D ambiguous. The sample comprised PBMCs. The source is a woman in her forties in good health and CMV-seropositive. CDR3 sequence: CASSFRGSTEAFF. DNA for the CDR3: TGTGCCAGCAGCTTTCGGGGTAGCACTGAAGCTTTCTTT.